These T cell receptor beta chains were read from a single sample in a study of beta chain features in type 1 diabetes. Libraries were prepared by immunoSEQ multiplex PCR; TCRdb keeps only in-frame clonotypes and omits some of them. The sample lists 500,000 to 700,000 clones, roughly 16% occurring once. What was sequenced was naive CD4+ T cells from blood. The receptor set was obtained from a man aged 18 to 30 in good health. Each CDR3 is given with its conserved first and last residue. D genes are given only for firm matches. Expanded clones are given a class, and other clones once, few, many or no size at all.

d_gene	len	v_gene	abundance	j_gene	CDR3aa	CDR3nt
NA	13	TRBV30	NA	TRBJ2-5	CAWSPLSSETQYF	TGTGCCTGGAGCCCTTTGAGTTCGGAGACCCAGTACTTC
NA	13	TRBV10-3	few	TRBJ1-1	CAITSLQGTEAFF	TGTGCCATCACCTCCCTACAAGGCACTGAAGCTTTCTTT
NA	13	TRBV27	few	TRBJ1-1	CASGRTVNTEAFF	TGTGCCAGCGGAAGGACGGTGAACACTGAAGCTTTCTTT
TRBD1	14	TRBV9	NA	TRBJ1-6	CASSGTGGGSPLHF	TGTGCCAGCAGCGGCACAGGGGGCGGCTCACCCCTCCACTTT
TRBD1	19	TRBV7-2	NA	TRBJ1-6	CASSLGQGAGRGTNSPLHF	TGTGCCAGCAGCTTAGGACAGGGGGCTGGCAGGGGAACTAATTCACCCCTCCACTTT
TRBD2	18	TRBV6-1	NA	TRBJ2-1	CASSEAWVSGGAYNEQFF	TGTGCCAGCAGTGAAGCGTGGGTTAGCGGGGGAGCATACAATGAGCAGTTCTTC
NA	15	TRBV9	few	TRBJ2-3	CASSAFTGSTDTQYF	TGTGCCAGCAGCGCGTTTACAGGGTCCACAGATACGCAGTATTTT
TRBD1	18	TRBV19	NA	TRBJ1-5	CASSRHGTGGASNQPQHF	TGTGCCAGTAGTCGACACGGGACAGGGGGCGCCTCCAATCAGCCCCAGCATTTT
NA	15	TRBV5-4	few	TRBJ1-4	CASSAPHGPNEKLFF	TGTGCCAGCAGCGCACCCCACGGTCCTAATGAAAAACTGTTTTTT
NA	14	TRBV15	few	TRBJ1-6	CATSTLLLNSPLHF	TGTGCCACCAGCACCCTTCTCCTAAATTCACCCCTCCACTTT
TRBD1	17	TRBV5-6	NA	TRBJ2-6	CASRKGAAFSGANVLTF	TGTGCCAGCAGGAAGGGGGCGGCCTTCTCTGGGGCCAACGTCCTGACTTTC
TRBD2	14	TRBV11-1	few	TRBJ2-5	CASSQTSGQETQYF	TGTGCCAGCAGCCAGACTAGCGGACAAGAGACCCAGTACTTC
TRBD1	14	TRBV27	few	TRBJ2-5	CASSTRQGGETQYF	TGTGCCAGCAGTACCAGACAGGGGGGCGAGACCCAGTACTTC
NA	13	TRBV11-2	NA	TRBJ1-3	CASIQVFGNTIYF	TGTGCCAGCATACAGGTCTTTGGAAACACCATATATTTT
TRBD2	21	TRBV15	NA	TRBJ2-1	CATSSLRSGAVAGGPPNEQFF	TGTGCCACCAGCAGCCTCCGGTCAGGGGCTGTAGCGGGAGGGCCCCCCAATGAGCAGTTCTTC
NA	12	TRBV10-2	few	TRBJ2-7	CASGGPSYEQYF	TGCGCCAGCGGGGGCCCCTCCTACGAGCAGTACTTC
NA	12	TRBV6-6	NA	TRBJ2-3	CASSRNTDTQYF	TGTGCCAGCAGCCGAAACACAGATACGCAGTATTTT
TRBD1	16	TRBV7-2	few	TRBJ2-6	CASSSGQSSGANVLTF	TGTGCCAGCAGCTCGGGACAGAGCTCTGGGGCCAACGTCCTGACTTTC
TRBD1	16	TRBV28	NA	TRBJ1-1	CASTEWTGGTNTEAFF	TGTGCCAGCACCGAGTGGACAGGGGGAACGAACACTGAAGCTTTCTTT
NA	10	TRBV6-1	NA	TRBJ2-3	CASSEDTQYF	TGTGCCAGCAGTGAGGATACGCAGTATTTT
NA	13	TRBV29-1	few	TRBJ2-2	CSVEPSRAGELFF	TGCAGCGTTGAACCTAGCCGTGCCGGGGAGCTGTTTTTT
NA	16	TRBV4-1	few	TRBJ2-7	CASSHGSLNTIYEQYF	TGCGCCAGCAGCCATGGGAGTCTGAACACGATCTACGAGCAGTACTTC
NA	15	TRBV28	NA	TRBJ2-7	CASSPQGRGSYEQYF	TGTGCCAGCAGTCCCCAGGGTAGAGGCTCCTACGAGCAGTACTTC
TRBD1	15	TRBV7-9	NA	TRBJ2-2	CASRMDRGNTGELFF	TGTGCCAGCAGAATGGACAGGGGTAACACCGGGGAGCTGTTTTTT
NA	10	TRBV20-1	few	TRBJ1-1	CSASKLGAFF	TGCAGTGCTAGTAAGCTGGGAGCTTTCTTT
TRBD2	12	TRBV29-1	NA	TRBJ2-1	CSVAGGYNEQFF	TGCAGCGTTGCGGGAGGGTACAATGAGCAGTTCTTC
NA	14	TRBV7-9	NA	TRBJ1-5	CASSGGYSNQPQHF	TGTGCCAGCAGCGGGGGTTATAGCAATCAGCCCCAGCATTTT
NA	11	TRBV29-1	few	TRBJ2-5	CSVEGKETQYF	TGCAGCGTTGAAGGGAAAGAGACCCAGTACTTC
TRBD1	15	TRBV28	NA	TRBJ1-4	CAITRRDRRNEKLFF	TGTGCCATCACCCGCCGGGACAGAAGAAATGAAAAACTGTTTTTT